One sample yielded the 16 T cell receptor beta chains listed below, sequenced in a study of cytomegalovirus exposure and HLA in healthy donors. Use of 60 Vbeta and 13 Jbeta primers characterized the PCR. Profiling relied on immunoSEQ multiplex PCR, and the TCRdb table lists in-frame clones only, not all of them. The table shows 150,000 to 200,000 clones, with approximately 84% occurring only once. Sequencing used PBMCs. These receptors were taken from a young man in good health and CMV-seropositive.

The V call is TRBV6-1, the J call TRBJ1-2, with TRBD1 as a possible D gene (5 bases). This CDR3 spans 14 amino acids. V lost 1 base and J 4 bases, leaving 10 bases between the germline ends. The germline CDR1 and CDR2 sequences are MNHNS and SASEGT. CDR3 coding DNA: TGTGCCAGCAGTGAAGTTGCGGGGGGCTATGGCTACACCTTC. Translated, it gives CASSEVAGGYGYTF.

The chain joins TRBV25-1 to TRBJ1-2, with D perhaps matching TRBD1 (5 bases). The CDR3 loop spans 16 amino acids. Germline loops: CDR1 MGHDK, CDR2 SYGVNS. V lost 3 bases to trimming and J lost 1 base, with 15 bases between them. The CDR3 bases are TGTGCCAGCAGTGATCACAACAAGGGGAATAACTATGGCTACACCTTC. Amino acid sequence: CASSDHNKGNNYGYTF.

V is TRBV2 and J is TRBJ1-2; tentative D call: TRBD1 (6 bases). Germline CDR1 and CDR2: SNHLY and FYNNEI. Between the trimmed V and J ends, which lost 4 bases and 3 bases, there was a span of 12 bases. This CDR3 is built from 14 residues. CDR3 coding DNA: TGTGCCAGCAGTGTTGAGGGGGGGGACTATGGCTACACCTTC. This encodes CASSVEGGDYGYTF.

In nucleotides, the CDR3 is TGTGCCAGCAGTACCGGGACACTTATTCAAGAGACCCAGTACTTC. Encoded protein: CASSTGTLIQETQYF. The rearrangement joins TRBV11-2 to TRBJ2-5; the D gene is possibly TRBD1 (6 bases). The CDR3 contains 15 residues. Trimming stripped 6 bases from V and 2 bases from J, with 16 bases between. Germline CDR1 is SGHAT and CDR2 is FQNNGV.

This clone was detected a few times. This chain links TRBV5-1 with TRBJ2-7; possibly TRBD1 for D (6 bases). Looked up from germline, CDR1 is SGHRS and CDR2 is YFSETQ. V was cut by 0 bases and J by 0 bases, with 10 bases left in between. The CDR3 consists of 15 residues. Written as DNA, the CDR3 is TGCGCCAGCAGCTTGGGGGGGCTCAGCTCCTACGAGCAGTACTTC. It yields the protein CASSLGGLSSYEQYF.

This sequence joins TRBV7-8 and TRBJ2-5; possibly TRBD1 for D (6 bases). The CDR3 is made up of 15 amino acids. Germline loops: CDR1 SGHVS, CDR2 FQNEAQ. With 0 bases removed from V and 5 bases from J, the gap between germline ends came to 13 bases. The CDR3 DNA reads TGTGCCAGCAGCTTAGCACAGGGCCTGATGGAGACCCAGTACTTC. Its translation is CASSLAQGLMETQYF. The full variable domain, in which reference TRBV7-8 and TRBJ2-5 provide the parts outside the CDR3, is GAGVSQSPRYKVAKRGQDVALRCDPISGHVSLFWYQQALGQGPEFLTYFQNEAQLDKSGLPSDRFFAERPEGSVSTLKIQRTQQEDSAVYLCASSLAQGLMETQYFGPGTRLLVL.

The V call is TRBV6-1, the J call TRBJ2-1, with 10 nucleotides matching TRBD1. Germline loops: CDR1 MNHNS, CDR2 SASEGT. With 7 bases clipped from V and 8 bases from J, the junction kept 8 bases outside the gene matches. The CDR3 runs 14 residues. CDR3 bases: TGTGCCAGCATTGGGGGACAGGGGCCGTATGAGCAGTTCTTC. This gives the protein CASIGGQGPYEQFF.

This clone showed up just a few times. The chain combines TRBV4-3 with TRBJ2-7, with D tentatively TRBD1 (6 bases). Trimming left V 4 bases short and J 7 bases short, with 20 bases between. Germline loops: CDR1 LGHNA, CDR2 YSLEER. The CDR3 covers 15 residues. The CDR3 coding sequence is TGCGCCAGCAGCCCCAGTATCCGACAGGCCCTAGAGCAGTACTTC. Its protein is CASSPSIRQALEQYF.

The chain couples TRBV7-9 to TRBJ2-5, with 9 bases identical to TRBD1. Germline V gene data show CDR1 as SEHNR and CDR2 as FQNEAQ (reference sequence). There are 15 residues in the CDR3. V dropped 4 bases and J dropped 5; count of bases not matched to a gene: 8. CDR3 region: CASSSRDRERETQYF. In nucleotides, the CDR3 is TGTGCCAGCAGCTCCCGGGACAGGGAGCGTGAGACCCAGTACTTC.

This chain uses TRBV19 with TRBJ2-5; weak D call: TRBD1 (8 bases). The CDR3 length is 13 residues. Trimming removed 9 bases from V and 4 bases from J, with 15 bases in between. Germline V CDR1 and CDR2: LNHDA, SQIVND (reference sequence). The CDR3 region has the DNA TGTGCCAGCGCTACAGGGGGGGTAGAGACCCAGTACTTC. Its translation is CASATGGVETQYF.

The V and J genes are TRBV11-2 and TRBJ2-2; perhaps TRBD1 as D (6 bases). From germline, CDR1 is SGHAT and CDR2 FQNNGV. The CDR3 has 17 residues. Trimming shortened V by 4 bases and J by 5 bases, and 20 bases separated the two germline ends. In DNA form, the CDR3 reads TGTGCCAGCAGCTCGGGCCCGGACAGCAGAACAACCGGGGAGCTGTTTTTT. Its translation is CASSSGPDSRTTGELFF.

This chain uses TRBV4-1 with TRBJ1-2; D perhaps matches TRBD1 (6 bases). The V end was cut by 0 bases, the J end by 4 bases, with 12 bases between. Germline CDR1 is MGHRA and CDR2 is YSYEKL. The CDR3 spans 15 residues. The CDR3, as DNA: TGCGCCAGCAGCCAAGAAGGGGGAATAGGCTATGGCTACACCTTC. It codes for CASSQEGGIGYGYTF.

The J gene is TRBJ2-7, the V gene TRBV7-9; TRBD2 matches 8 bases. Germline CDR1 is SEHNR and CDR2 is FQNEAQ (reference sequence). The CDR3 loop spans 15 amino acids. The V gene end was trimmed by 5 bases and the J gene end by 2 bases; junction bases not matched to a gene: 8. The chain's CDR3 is CASSPREGPTYEQYF. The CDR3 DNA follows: TGTGCCAGCAGCCCTCGGGAGGGCCCGACCTACGAGCAGTACTTC.

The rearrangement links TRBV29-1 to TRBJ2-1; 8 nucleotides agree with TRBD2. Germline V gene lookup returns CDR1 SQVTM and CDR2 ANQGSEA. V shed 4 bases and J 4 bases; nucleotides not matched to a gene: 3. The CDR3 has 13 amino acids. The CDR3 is CSVVRGGYNEQFF. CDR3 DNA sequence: TGCAGCGTTGTACGGGGGGGATACAATGAGCAGTTCTTC.

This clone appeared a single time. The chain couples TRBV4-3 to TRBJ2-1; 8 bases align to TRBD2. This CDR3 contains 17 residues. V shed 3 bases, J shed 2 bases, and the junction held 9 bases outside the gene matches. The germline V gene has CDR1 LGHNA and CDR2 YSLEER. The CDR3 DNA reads TGCGCCAGCAGCCATCAAATAGCGGGGTCAGCCTACAATGAGCAGTTCTTC. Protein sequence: CASSHQIAGSAYNEQFF.

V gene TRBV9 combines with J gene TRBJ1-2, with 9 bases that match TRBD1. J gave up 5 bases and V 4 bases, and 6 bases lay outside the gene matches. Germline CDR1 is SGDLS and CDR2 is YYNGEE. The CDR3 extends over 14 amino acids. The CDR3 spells CASSTRTGAYGYTF. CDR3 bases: TGTGCCAGCAGCACTCGGACAGGGGCATATGGCTACACCTTC.